These 14 T cell receptor beta chains share one sample of origin, sequenced in a study of response to subunit inactivated influenza vaccine. TCRdb analysed the RT-PCR reads with MiXCR anew, one entry per CDR3 protein. The data contain 500,000 to 600,000 distinct CDR3 sequences, 14% of them singletons. The source was PBMCs from blood, collected roughly 12 days after vaccination. These receptors were taken from a man aged 45 to 65 who received an inactivated influenza vaccine.

The chain is built from TRBV20-1 and TRBJ2-3; no clear D. The CDR3 covers 12 residues. Trimming shortened V by 6 bases and J by 3 bases, and 10 bases separated the two germline ends. CDR1 and CDR2 from the germline V gene are DFQATT and SNEGSKA (reference sequence). CDR3 DNA: TGCAGTGCCCCCGATTTAACAGATACGCAGTATTTT. Translated, it gives CSAPDLTDTQYF.

This chain uses TRBV7-2 with TRBJ2-7, with 9 nucleotides matching TRBD1. V shed 3 bases and J 3 bases; nucleotides not matched to a gene: 6. The CDR3 extends over 15 amino acids. From germline, CDR1 is SGHTA and CDR2 FQGNSA. CDR3 DNA sequence: TGTGCCAGCAGCTTGATGGACAGGGGTCTCTACGAGCAGTACTTC. This gives the protein CASSLMDRGLYEQYF.

This rearrangement joins TRBV20-1 to TRBJ2-7, with 7 bases that match TRBD1. The germline V gene encodes CDR1 DFQATT and CDR2 SNEGSKA (reference sequence). This CDR3 region has 14 residues. The chain's CDR3 is CVAPIGQATYEQYF. Written as DNA, the CDR3 is TGCGTTGCCCCCATCGGACAGGCTACCTACGAGCAGTACTTC.

The chain uses TRBV30 and TRBJ2-1, with D hard to call. Germline V gene lookup returns CDR1 GTSNPN and CDR2 SVGIG (reference sequence). The CDR3 contains 13 residues. With 5 bases removed from V and 1 base from J, the gap between germline ends came to 9 bases. CDR3 nucleotide sequence: TGTGCCTGGGCAAAGACGTCCTACAATGAGCAGTTCTTC. Translated: CAWAKTSYNEQFF. Variable domain in full (rest from reference TRBV30 and TRBJ2-1): SQTIHQWPATLVQPVGSPLSLECTVEGTSNPNLYWYRQAAGRGLQLLFYSVGIGQISSEVPQNLSASRPQDRQFILSSKKLLLSDSGFYLCAWAKTSYNEQFFGPGTRLTVL.

This clonotype occurred a few times. The chain joins TRBV29-1 to TRBJ2-7, with 8 bases matching TRBD2. CDR1 SQVTM and CDR2 ANQGSEA come from the germline V gene. The junction had 17 bases not matched to a gene; V was cut back by 1 base and J by 3 bases. This CDR3 has 18 residues. The CDR3 DNA is TGCAGCGTTGAAGCAGGGCTAGCGGGTGCTCTAAGGATCTACGAGCAGTACTTC. Protein: CSVEAGLAGALRIYEQYF.

The chain combines TRBV5-4 with TRBJ2-2; 7 bases are a match to TRBD1. The CDR3 covers 16 residues. Germline CDR1 and CDR2: SGHNT and YYREEE (reference sequence). The V segment lost 0 bases and the J segment 0 bases; nucleotides outside the gene matches: 2. The CDR3 region is CASSLEGTANTGELFF. DNA of the CDR3: TGTGCCAGCAGCTTGGAAGGGACAGCGAACACCGGGGAGCTGTTTTTT. The complete variable domain, with remaining parts taken from reference TRBV5-4 and TRBJ2-2, reads ETGVTQSPTHLIKTRGQQVTLRCSSQSGHNTVSWYQQALGQGPQFIFQYYREEENGRGNFPPRFSGLQFPNYSSELNVNALELDDSALYLCASSLEGTANTGELFFGEGSRLTVL.

The chain carries TRBV7-9 and TRBJ1-2, with TRBD1 matching over 7 bases. Germline-derived CDR1 and CDR2 are SEHNR and FQNEAQ (reference sequence). The CDR3 loop spans 14 amino acids. The junction had 4 bases not matched to a gene; V was cut back by 1 base and J by 5 bases. CDR3: CASSLETGSYGYTF. As DNA, the CDR3 is TGTGCCAGCAGCTTAGAGACAGGGTCGTATGGCTACACCTTC.

This rearrangement joins TRBV20-1 to TRBJ2-7, with D possibly TRBD2 on 6 matching bases. Trimming took 7 bases from V and 5 from J, leaving 9 bases between them. The CDR3 consists of 10 residues. From germline, CDR1 is DFQATT and CDR2 SNEGSKA (reference sequence). This CDR3 reads CSVLAHEQYF. CDR3 DNA sequence: TGCAGTGTTCTAGCGCACGAGCAGTACTTC.

This chain links TRBV3-1 with TRBJ2-5; 9 nucleotides match TRBD1. Germline trimming cut 3 bases from V and 3 bases from J; bases unmatched to any gene: 5. CDR1 is LGHDT and CDR2 is YNNKEL in the germline V gene (reference sequence). The CDR3 loop spans 15 amino acids. CDR3 nucleotide sequence: TGTGCCAGCAGCCACAATTGGGACAGGGAAGAGACCCAGTACTTC. This translates into CASSHNWDREETQYF.

This clonotype was recorded a few times. The chain has TRBV20-1 and TRBJ2-2, with a tentative D call TRBD2 (6 bases). V lost 0 bases and J 4 bases, leaving 12 bases between the germline ends. The length of the CDR3 is 15 residues. CDR1 and CDR2 (germline): DFQATT, SNEGSKA (reference sequence). The CDR3, as DNA: TGCAGTGCTAGAGATAAAGGGCGGGGCACCGGGGAGCTGTTTTTT. Encoded protein: CSARDKGRGTGELFF.

This clonotype has a handful of counts. The V gene is TRBV6-5, the J gene TRBJ2-1; the match to TRBD1 covers 8 bases. V was pared by 2 bases and J by 2 bases, with 2 bases of the junction left unmatched. The CDR3 consists of 15 residues. Germline loops: CDR1 MNHEY, CDR2 SVGAGI. The CDR3 DNA sequence: TGTGCCAGCAGTTACCAGGGGGCTGCCTACAATGAGCAGTTCTTC. As protein: CASSYQGAAYNEQFF.

The V call is TRBV20-1, the J call TRBJ2-1; 7 bases map to TRBD1. This CDR3 spans 13 amino acids. The V and J ends lost 3 bases and 1 base, in that order; junction bases with no gene match: 0. From germline, CDR1 is DFQATT and CDR2 SNEGSKA (reference sequence). DNA of the CDR3: TGCAGTGCTAGGACAGGGTCCTACAATGAGCAGTTCTTC. Translated, it gives CSARTGSYNEQFF.

This clonotype was seen a few times. V and J are TRBV20-1 and TRBJ2-5; 8 bases match TRBD1. With 1 base clipped from V and 1 base from J, the junction kept 5 bases outside the gene matches. This CDR3 contains 15 residues. Germline V lookup: CDR1 DFQATT, CDR2 SNEGSKA (reference sequence). The CDR3 loop reads CSARAGQALQETQYF. The CDR3 DNA is TGCAGTGCTAGAGCGGGACAGGCGCTCCAAGAGACCCAGTACTTC.

This clonotype was counted a few times. The J gene is TRBJ2-5, the V gene TRBV25-1; no clear D. The germline gives CDR1 MGHDK, CDR2 SYGVNS. The CDR3 has 15 residues. Trimming stripped 2 bases from V and 0 bases from J, with 10 bases between. CDR3 region: CASSEPGGYQETQYF. CDR3 nucleotide sequence: TGTGCCAGCAGTGAACCTGGTGGATACCAAGAGACCCAGTACTTC.